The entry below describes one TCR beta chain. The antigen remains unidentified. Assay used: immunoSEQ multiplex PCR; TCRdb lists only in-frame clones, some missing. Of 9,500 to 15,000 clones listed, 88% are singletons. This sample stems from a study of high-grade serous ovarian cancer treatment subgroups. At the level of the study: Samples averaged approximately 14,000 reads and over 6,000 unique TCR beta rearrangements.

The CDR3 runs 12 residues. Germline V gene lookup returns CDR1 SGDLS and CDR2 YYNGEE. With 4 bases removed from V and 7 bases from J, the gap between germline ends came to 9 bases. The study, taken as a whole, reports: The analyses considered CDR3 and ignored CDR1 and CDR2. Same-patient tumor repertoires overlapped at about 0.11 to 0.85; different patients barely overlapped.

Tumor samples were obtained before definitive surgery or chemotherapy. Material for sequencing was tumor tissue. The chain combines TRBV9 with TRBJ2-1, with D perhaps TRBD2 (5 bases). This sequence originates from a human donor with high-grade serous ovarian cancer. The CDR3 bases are TGTGCCAGCAGCTCCCGGACTAATGAGCAGTTCTTC. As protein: CASSSRTNEQFF.